These 14 T cell receptor beta chains came from one sample sequenced in a study of T cell clonality in common variable immunodeficiency. General study findings and limits: In common variable immunodeficiency, TCR beta chains reportedly carried fewer deletions and N-nucleotide insertions.

Antigens for these TCRs are unknown. Sequencing used immunoSEQ multiplex PCR; TCRdb keeps in-frame clones, though not all of them. Recorded here are 25,000 to 35,000 clones, with no singletons, and the ten leading clones hold about 5%. The sample was peripheral blood mononuclear cells. The receptors derive from a human donor with common variable immunodeficiency.

In its sample, this clone was seen many times. The read comes to an end 3 residues before the CDR3 does, leaving the germline J gene to fill in the end. This sequence joins TRBV11-3 and TRBJ1-4; D possibly corresponds to TRBD1 (6 bases). CDR1 is SGHNT and CDR2 is YENEEA in the germline V gene. The CDR3 totals 13 residues. Trimming shortened V by 5 bases and J by 7 bases, and 11 bases separated the two germline ends. CDR3 in amino acids: CASSGQIGEKLFF. The part of the CDR3 DNA that was read is TGTGCCAGCAGCGGACAGATCGGTGAAAAA.

Ten or more counts support this clone. The read ends 3 residues shy of where the CDR3 ends; the end is completed using the germline J gene. The chain has TRBV5-4 and TRBJ1-2, with 8 nucleotides matching TRBD1. Germline V gene sequence: CDR1 SGHNT, CDR2 YYREEE (reference sequence). The CDR3 length is 15 residues. V trimming: 0 bases; J trimming: 7 bases; junction bases outside the gene matches: 8. The CDR3 protein is CASSLATGTGLGYTF. CDR3 DNA, as far as it was read: TGTGCCAGCAGCTTGGCTACCGGGACAGGTCTTGGC.

This clone turned up a few times. The read finishes 3 residues shy of the CDR3 end, and the germline J gene is used to complete it. The rearrangement joins TRBV19 to TRBJ2-3; TRBD1 matches 7 bases. Germline V gene lookup returns CDR1 LNHDA and CDR2 SQIVND (reference sequence). The CDR3 is 16 amino acids. V lost 0 bases to trimming and J lost 0 bases; unmatched junction nucleotides: 3. The CDR3 bases that were read are TGTGCCAGTAGTATAGATGGGGGACAGAGCACAGATACG. This gives the protein CASSIDGGQSTDT. The full CDR3 sequence reads CASSIDGGQSTDTQYF. The full variable domain, its missing parts supplied by reference TRBV19 and TRBJ2-3, is DGGITQSPKYLFRKEGQNVTLSCEQNLNHDAMYWYRQDPGQGLRLIYYSQIVNDFQKGDIAEGYSVSREKKESFPLTVTSAQKNPTAFYLCASSIDGGQSTDTQYFGPGTRLTVL.

This clone came up a few times. Relative to the germline gene, one junction end is altered; a read error may explain this. The CDR3 DNA, read in part, is TGTGCCAGTAGTCTAGACAGGGAGATGTTCCGGAACACTGAA. This gives the protein CASSLDREMFRNTE. The CDR3 in its entirety is CASSLDREMFRNTEAFF. The chain carries TRBV19 and TRBJ1-1, with 7 bases that match TRBD1. Read coverage stops 3 residues before the CDR3 terminus; the germline J gene supplies the remainder. From germline, CDR1 is LNHDA and CDR2 SQIVND (reference sequence). The CDR3 is made up of 17 amino acids.

Details on this clone: The read gets to within 3 residues of the CDR3 end, and the germline J gene fills in the rest. The chain is built from TRBV30 and TRBJ1-1; no clear D. The V gene lost 4 bases and the J gene lost 0 bases, with 15 bases spanning the gap. CDR3 size: 15 residues. Per germline, CDR1 GTSNPN and CDR2 SVGIG (reference sequence). This CDR3 reads CAWTPGVGLNTEAFF. CDR3 DNA (partial): TGTGCCTGGACCCCTGGAGTGGGCCTGAACACTGAA.

As concerns this clone: The DNA ends 3 residues before the CDR3 does, and the rest of the CDR3 is filled in from the germline J gene. Other nucleotide sequences in the sample specify the same CDR3. The chain recombines TRBV30 with TRBJ2-3; D ambiguous. The CDR3 has 12 residues. Trimming removed 1 base from V and 3 bases from J, with 5 bases in between. Germline values: CDR1 GTSNPN, CDR2 SVGIG (reference sequence). The covered CDR3 bases are TGTGCCTGGAGTGCCGGTACAGATACG. Protein: CAWSAGTDT. The complete CDR3 sequence is CAWSAGTDTQYF.

Within the sample, this clone is medium-sized. The missing CDR3 end, 3 residues past where the read stops, is filled in from the germline J gene. The rearrangement joins TRBV30 to TRBJ2-1, with a weak D call TRBD1 (5 bases). CDR1 is GTSNPN, CDR2 SVGIG, per germline (reference sequence). The V end lost 5 bases, the J end lost 0 bases, and 17 bases lay between the germline ends. This CDR3 comprises 16 residues. The CDR3 bases that were read are TGTGCCTGGGAAGCCGAAGGGGAAATCTCCTACAATGAG. Translated, it gives CAWEAEGEISYNE. In full, the CDR3 reads CAWEAEGEISYNEQFF.

A few counts support this clone. The CDR3 end is not reached by the read, which stops 3 residues before it; the germline J gene fills it in. The rearrangement links TRBV29-1 to TRBJ2-5, with a possible D match to TRBD1 (6 bases). The germline V gene encodes CDR1 SQVTM and CDR2 ANQGSEA. This CDR3 has 13 amino acids. V lost 3 bases to trimming and J lost 5 bases, with 13 bases between them. The CDR3 reads CSVDGGSRETQYF. The CDR3 bases that were read are TGCAGCGTTGATGGGGGCTCGAGGGAGACC.

As for this clone: The sequenced fragment ends 3 residues before the CDR3 boundary, so the rest is inferred from the germline J gene. The V gene is TRBV30, the J gene TRBJ1-2; D remains unclear. The CDR3 contains 12 residues. Deletions cut 4 bases from V and 4 bases from J, with 10 bases between. Per the germline V gene, CDR1 is GTSNPN and CDR2 is SVGIG (reference sequence). The part of the CDR3 DNA that was read is TGTGCCTGGACAAGGGCGAGCTATGGC. Amino acids: CAWTRASYG. The whole CDR3 protein reads CAWTRASYGYTF.

Points on this clone: The CDR3 extends 3 residues past the end of the read, so its final part is completed from the germline J gene. The rearrangement links TRBV19 to TRBJ1-4, with 11 bases fitting TRBD1. The germline gives CDR1 LNHDA, CDR2 SQIVND (reference sequence). V lost 11 bases and J lost 6; bases outside the gene matches: 5. The CDR3 has 13 amino acids. CDR3: CAARTGGHEKLFF. CDR3 bases read: TGTGCCGCCCGGACAGGGGGCCATGAAAAA.

Note on this clone: The read ends 3 residues before the CDR3 terminus; that terminus is restored from the germline J gene. The chain employs TRBV20-1 and TRBJ2-3; 10 positions agree with TRBD2. The V gene's germline CDR1 is DFQATT and CDR2 SNEGSKA (reference sequence). CDR3 length: 16 amino acids. After removal of 6 bases from V and 4 bases from J, the junction contained 13 bases not matched to a gene. The CDR3 bases that were read are TGCAGTGCGAGAAACTACCTAGCGGGGGAGTCAGATACG. It specifies CSARNYLAGESDT. The entire CDR3 sequence reads CSARNYLAGESDTQYF.

This clone was seen ten or more times. The read falls 3 residues short of the CDR3 end, and the missing part is taken from the germline J gene. The rearrangement joins TRBV5-6 to TRBJ2-7, with D possibly being TRBD2 (5 bases). Trimming stripped 2 bases from V and 2 bases from J, with 14 bases between. The CDR3 loop spans 15 amino acids. Germline assignment: CDR1 SGHDT and CDR2 YYEEEE. CDR3 DNA, as far as it was read: TGTGCCAGCAGCTTTTTTCCGGACTCCCCCTACGAG. It translates to CASSFFPDSPYE. From start to end, the CDR3 is CASSFFPDSPYEQYF.

This clone was counted ten times or more. The read terminates 3 residues ahead of where the CDR3 ends, so the germline J gene completes it. The chain employs TRBV5-5 and TRBJ2-3; D is undetermined. Trimming removed 6 bases from V and 8 bases from J, with 16 bases in between. CDR1 and CDR2 from the germline V gene are SGHKS and YYEKEE (reference sequence). The CDR3 contains 13 residues. CDR3 loop: CASTPPSQSTQYF. Incomplete CDR3 DNA: TGTGCCAGCACCCCTCCGTCCCAGAGTACG.

This clone was found a few times. The read comes to an end 3 residues before the CDR3 does, leaving the germline J gene to fill in the end. The chain links TRBV7-3 to TRBJ2-1; 8 nucleotides match TRBD1. Trimming cost V 5 bases and J 8 bases; bases outside gene matches: 11. The CDR3 consists of 15 residues. Per germline, CDR1 SGHTA and CDR2 FQGTGA. CDR3 DNA (partial): TGTGCCAGCAGCCCCAGGTGGACAGGGAAAGATGAG. The encoded protein is CASSPRWTGKDE. The CDR3 in its entirety is CASSPRWTGKDEQFF.